This T cell receptor (beta chain) was captured in a study of regulatory T cells in long-lasting Graves disease. Time point indicated: newly diagnosed GD, antithyroid drugs for less than 3 months. PBMC RNA was the source of the TCR library. Researchers made TCR beta libraries by using iRepertoire HTBI primers and running Arm-PCR on CDR3 regions. TCRdb recomputed calls from the multiplex PCR reads with MiXCR, one row per CDR3 protein. The sample contains approximately 400,000 distinct CDR3 sequences, just under 15% of which appear only once. V lost 3 bases to trimming and J lost 11 bases; unmatched junction nucleotides: 11. The CDR3 runs to 16 residues. Germline CDR1 reads MDHEN; CDR2 reads SYDVKM. There are many counts of this clonotype. Separately, the same data were catalogued under a study of T cells in Graves' hyperthyroidism and ophthalmopathy. That publication notes: Hyperthyroidism, newly diagnosed and lasting under 2 months, affected patients aged 18 to 65.

This specimen consisted of peripheral blood mononuclear cells (PBMCs), obtained at new diagnosis, from a patient treated with antithyroid drugs. This chain links TRBV28 with TRBJ1-6; TRBD1 matches at 9 bases. The clonotype originates from a woman aged 25 to 39 with Graves disease. CDR3 DNA: TGTGCCAGCAGTTTCGCTCTGGGACAGGGTTTTGCACCCCTCCACTTT. It yields the protein CASSFALGQGFAPLHF.